The 3 T cell receptor beta chains reported below all come from one sample, sequenced in a study of beta chain features in type 1 diabetes. The study reverse transcribed the entire isolated RNA, so it sequenced expressed TCRB transcripts. This table comes from immunoSEQ multiplex PCR, and its TCRdb copy is limited to in-frame clones, with some not included. Of around 150,000 clones in the sample, roughly 7.2% were seen once. What was sequenced was central memory CD4+ T cells from blood. All receptors come from a young woman in good health.

This clone was seen many times. The genes are TRBV5-1 and TRBJ2-1, with D possibly TRBD2 on 5 matching bases. The CDR3 loop spans 13 amino acids. With 0 bases removed from V and 8 bases from J, the gap between germline ends came to 9 bases. CDR1 is SGHRS, CDR2 YFSETQ, per germline. CDR3: CASSLVNGDEQFF. The CDR3 region has the DNA TGCGCCAGCAGCTTGGTCAACGGGGATGAGCAGTTCTTC.

There are a few counts of this clone. The chain combines TRBV7-2 with TRBJ2-4, with 7 positions matching TRBD1. Germline CDR1 is SGHTA and CDR2 is FQGNSA. The CDR3 is made up of 16 amino acids. The trim removed 5 bases at V and 0 bases at J, leaving 7 bases unmatched. The DNA of the CDR3 is TGTGCCAGCAGCGAACAGGGGTTTCTAGCCAAAAACATTCAGTACTTC. The encoded protein is CASSEQGFLAKNIQYF.

This clone came up a few times. The J gene is TRBJ2-2, the V gene TRBV7-2; D perhaps matches TRBD2 (5 bases). CDR1 is SGHTA and CDR2 is FQGNSA in the germline V gene. Deletions cut 0 bases from V and 0 bases from J, with 8 bases between. The CDR3 loop spans 16 amino acids. Written as DNA, the CDR3 is TGTGCCAGCAGCTTAGCGGGAGCTGCGAACACCGGGGAGCTGTTTTTT. Its translation: CASSLAGAANTGELFF.